The 16 T cell receptor beta chains below all came from one sample that was sequenced in a study of T cells in Graves' hyperthyroidism and ophthalmopathy. RNA transcripts were the template for amplifying TCR beta CDR3 regions. A first-round RT-PCR of the TCR CDR3 used the HTBI primer set. TCRdb processed the multiplex PCR reads anew with MiXCR; each CDR3 protein has one entry. The sample holds about 640,000 distinct CDR3 sequences, more than 20% seen once. Material for sequencing was blood. The receptor set was obtained from a man between 25 and 39 years old with Graves' ophthalmopathy.

This clonotype was counted ten times or more. In DNA form, the CDR3 reads TGTGCCAGCAGTTCGGGCATTGAAAACACCGGGGAGCTGTTTTTT. Its protein product is CASSSGIENTGELFF. This chain uses TRBV11-3 with TRBJ2-2; D unresolved. CDR1 is SGHNT and CDR2 is YENEEA in the germline V gene. The CDR3 covers 15 residues. The V end lost 6 bases, the J end lost 2 bases, and 13 bases lay between the germline ends.

This chain joins TRBV14 and TRBJ2-5; D is ambiguous. The length of the CDR3 is 14 residues. Looked up from germline, CDR1 is SGHDN and CDR2 is FVKESK. The ends were cut back, 2 bases at V and 0 bases at J, with 7 bases in the middle. CDR3 sequence: CASSQLGYQETQYF. CDR3 sequence (DNA): TGTGCCAGCAGCCAATTGGGGTACCAAGAGACCCAGTACTTC.

This clonotype was counted at least ten times. The CDR3 is CSASLGQGREQYF. Written as DNA, the CDR3 is TGCAGTGCTAGTTTGGGACAGGGGCGCGAGCAGTACTTC. The chain has TRBV20-1 and TRBJ2-7; 10 bases agree with TRBD1. The CDR3 contains 13 residues. Per the germline V gene, CDR1 is DFQATT and CDR2 is SNEGSKA (reference sequence). Germline trimming cut 3 bases from V and 6 bases from J; bases unmatched to any gene: 5.

This chain connects TRBV28 to TRBJ1-1; 7 bases are shared with TRBD1. Germline CDR1 is MDHEN and CDR2 is SYDVKM. V shed 11 bases and J 0 bases; nucleotides not matched to a gene: 6. The CDR3 has 13 residues. The CDR3 nucleotides read TGTGCCGCGTGGGACAGCATGAACACTGAAGCTTTCTTT. Amino acids: CAAWDSMNTEAFF.

At least ten counts were recorded for this clonotype. This chain links TRBV24-1 with TRBJ2-1, with 11 nucleotides matching TRBD2. J lost 6 bases, V lost 3 bases, and 6 bases had no gene match. The germline gives CDR1 KGHDR, CDR2 SFDVKD. The CDR3 loop spans 16 amino acids. CDR3: CATSDPRLAGPNEQFF. CDR3 nucleotides: TGTGCCACCAGTGATCCCAGACTAGCGGGACCCAATGAGCAGTTCTTC.

The chain couples TRBV29-1 to TRBJ2-3, with 11 bases fitting TRBD2. Unmatched junction bases numbered 4, after V lost 6 bases and J lost 2 bases. Per the germline V gene, CDR1 is SQVTM and CDR2 is ANQGSEA. CDR3 size: 14 residues. The CDR3, as DNA: TGCAGCGTAAGGACTAGCGGGCCCACAGATACGCAGTATTTT. This codes for CSVRTSGPTDTQYF.

This clonotype was seen at least ten times. This rearrangement joins TRBV7-8 to TRBJ1-2; possibly TRBD1 for D (5 bases). From germline, CDR1 is SGHVS and CDR2 FQNEAQ. This CDR3 is built from 15 residues. Trimming shortened V by 0 bases and J by 7 bases, and 15 bases separated the two germline ends. CDR3: CASSLALEGSFGYTF. The CDR3 region has the DNA TGTGCCAGCAGCTTAGCGCTAGAGGGGAGTTTTGGCTACACCTTC.

This clonotype was picked up a small number of times. The chain links TRBV18 to TRBJ2-2; D unclear. Trimming took off 1 base at V and 1 base at J, with 10 bases between the two ends. This CDR3 has 16 amino acids. Germline values: CDR1 KGHSH, CDR2 LQKENI. The CDR3 DNA is TGTGCCAGCTCACCACTGGTGGCGCTGAACACCGGGGAGCTGTTTTTT. Its translation is CASSPLVALNTGELFF.

This CDR3 is CASRGTARGDTQYF. CDR3 DNA sequence: TGTGCCAGCCGTGGGACCGCAAGAGGAGATACGCAGTATTTT. The chain links TRBV28 to TRBJ2-3; D tentatively reads TRBD1 or TRBD2 (5 bases each). The CDR3 extends over 14 amino acids. Looked up from germline, CDR1 is MDHEN and CDR2 is SYDVKM. V lost 8 bases and J 5 bases, leaving 17 bases between the germline ends.

In this sample, this clonotype turned up many times. This chain joins TRBV28 and TRBJ2-7; perhaps D is TRBD1 or TRBD2 (6 bases each). The V and J ends lost 11 bases and 6 bases respectively, with 20 bases between them. CDR1 MDHEN and CDR2 SYDVKM come from the germline V gene. The CDR3 has 13 amino acids. The CDR3 region has the DNA TGTGCCTATGGGGCAGGGAAGGGGGGCGAGCAGTACTTC. Its translation: CAYGAGKGGEQYF.

This clonotype occurred many times. The gene calls are TRBV30 and TRBJ2-3, with D perhaps TRBD1 (6 bases). V shed 1 base and J shed 5 bases, with 16 bases lying between them. The germline V gene has CDR1 GTSNPN and CDR2 SVGIG (reference sequence). The CDR3 covers 15 residues. The CDR3 protein is CAWSDGQTAQDTQYF. CDR3 bases: TGTGCCTGGAGTGACGGACAGACAGCACAAGATACGCAGTATTTT. Supplemented by reference TRBV30 and TRBJ2-3, the full variable domain reads SQTIHQWPATLVQPVGSPLSLECTVEGTSNPNLYWYRQAAGRGLQLLFYSVGIGQISSEVPQNLSASRPQDRQFILSSKKLLLSDSGFYLCAWSDGQTAQDTQYFGPGTRLTVL.

The chain couples TRBV6-2 or TRBV6-3 to TRBJ1-1, with a weak D call TRBD1 (5 bases). Germline V gene sequence: CDR1 MNHEY, CDR2 SVGEGT. Trimming removed 7 bases at V and 1 base at J, with 13 bases between. The length of the CDR3 is 14 residues. The CDR3 DNA reads as TGTGCCAGCATCCGGCCAGGGTCGAACACTGAAGCTTTCTTT. It encodes CASIRPGSNTEAFF.

As concerns this clonotype: A much larger clone is a single base away; this may be a read error. The chain links TRBV6-2 or TRBV6-3 to TRBJ1-1; unclear D gene. Germline values: CDR1 MNHEY, CDR2 SVGEGT. The CDR3 has 13 amino acids. V shed 1 base and J shed 1 base, with 4 bases lying between them. The CDR3 DNA reads TGTGCCAGCAGTTACTGGGGGAACACTGAAGCTTTCTTT. Its translation: CASSYWGNTEAFF.

This clonotype showed up many times. This chain links TRBV5-1 with TRBJ2-1; TRBD2 might be the D (5 bases). The germline V and J ends were trimmed by 2 bases and 8 bases, with 17 bases remaining between them. The CDR3 totals 15 residues. In germline, CDR1 is SGHRS, CDR2 YFSETQ. CDR3 residues: CASSFLSAPRDEQFF. CDR3 DNA sequence: TGCGCCAGCAGCTTTCTTAGCGCTCCGAGGGATGAGCAGTTCTTC. The variable domain in full, with the rest retrieved from reference TRBV5-1 and TRBJ2-1, is KAGVTQTPRYLIKTRGQQVTLSCSPISGHRSVSWYQQTPGQGLQFLFEYFSETQRNKGNFPGRFSGRQFSNSRSEMNVSTLELGDSALYLCASSFLSAPRDEQFFGPGTRLTVL.

This clonotype came up many times. This chain links TRBV27 with TRBJ1-1; no clear D. Germline CDR1 and CDR2: MNHEY and SMNVEV (reference sequence). V was trimmed by 1 base and J by 5 bases, leaving 8 bases between them. CDR3 length: 13 residues. The CDR3 sequence is CASSLLGSTEAFF. The CDR3 region has the DNA TGTGCCAGCAGTTTATTGGGATCTACTGAAGCTTTCTTT.

Worth noting for this clonotype: This clone may be a read error of a much larger clone one base away. The chain combines TRBV2 with TRBJ1-1; D unresolved. V lost 1 base and J lost 4, with 13 bases in between. The germline V gene has CDR1 SNHLY and CDR2 FYNNEI. This CDR3 region has 15 residues. The CDR3 reads CASSEENSLVTEAFF. DNA of the CDR3: TGTGCCAGCAGTGAAGAGAACTCACTGGTCACTGAAGCTTTCTTT.